The 9 T cell receptor beta chains below all came from one sample that was sequenced in a study of T cells after yellow fever vaccination. In TCRdb, the 5' RACE reads were re-called with MiXCR into one record per CDR3 protein. Among fewer than 350,000 distinct CDR3 sequences listed, roughly 4.3% were seen once. The source material was PBMCs, sampled 15 days after the yellow fever booster vaccination. The receptors shown here come from a man younger than 35 who received the YFV17D yellow fever vaccine.

This clonotype was counted between two and nine times. The chain carries TRBV7-3 and TRBJ2-5; maybe TRBD2 (6 bases). Germline CDR1 reads SGHTA; CDR2 reads FQGTGA. V was trimmed by 5 bases and J by 0 bases, leaving 10 bases between them. The CDR3 spans 14 residues. The CDR3 spells CASSASGYQETQYF. The DNA of the CDR3 is TGTGCCAGCAGCGCCAGCGGGTACCAAGAGACCCAGTACTTC.

The genes are TRBV20-1 and TRBJ1-1; 7 bases line up with TRBD1. J gave up 5 bases and V 0 bases, and 15 bases lay outside the gene matches. Germline CDR1 DFQATT, CDR2 SNEGSKA (reference sequence). This CDR3 spans 17 amino acids. The CDR3 reads CSARDPARATGRTEAFF. CDR3 in DNA: TGCAGTGCTAGAGATCCTGCTAGGGCGACAGGGAGGACTGAAGCTTTCTTT.

This clonotype was observed a handful of times. The gene calls are TRBV5-1 and TRBJ2-6; D unclear. V was cut by 3 bases and J by 4 bases, with 14 bases left in between. The germline gives CDR1 SGHRS, CDR2 YFSETQ. CDR3 length: 16 amino acids. CDR3 loop: CASSSTFTSGANVLTF. The DNA of the CDR3 is TGCGCCAGCAGCTCGACATTCACCTCCGGGGCCAACGTCCTGACTTTC.

This clonotype was picked up a small number of times. This chain links TRBV3-1 with TRBJ2-6; the D is unclear. This CDR3 is built from 13 residues. CDR1 is LGHDT and CDR2 is YNNKEL in the germline V gene (reference sequence). With 7 bases removed from V and 0 bases from J, the gap between germline ends came to 4 bases. CDR3 amino acids: CASTASGANVLTF. The CDR3 DNA is TGTGCCAGCACGGCCTCTGGGGCCAACGTCCTGACTTTC.

This clonotype was counted at least ten times. The chain combines TRBV4-2 with TRBJ2-4, with 8 bases lining up with TRBD2. The V gene end was trimmed by 2 bases and the J gene end by 0 bases; junction bases not matched to a gene: 6. The CDR3 totals 17 residues. From germline, CDR1 is LGHNA and CDR2 YNFKEQ. In nucleotides, the CDR3 is TGTGCCAGCAGCCAACCTTTAGCGGGGAGAGCCAAAAACATTCAGTACTTC. It encodes CASSQPLAGRAKNIQYF.

This clonotype was detected ten times or more. This chain uses TRBV5-4 with TRBJ2-3; possible D gene TRBD2, 6 bases. Germline CDR1 reads SGHNT; CDR2 reads YYREEE (reference sequence). This CDR3 comprises 15 residues. V lost 4 bases and J lost 5, with 17 bases in between. The CDR3 is CASSHDNSGLDTQYF. In nucleotides, the CDR3 is TGTGCCAGCAGCCACGACAATAGCGGTCTAGATACGCAGTATTTT.

This clonotype was seen at least ten times. The chain combines TRBV3-1 with TRBJ2-2; 9 positions match TRBD2. The CDR3 is made up of 17 amino acids. The germline V gene has CDR1 LGHDT and CDR2 YNNKEL (reference sequence). V was pared by 1 base and J by 4 bases, with 7 bases of the junction left unmatched. The CDR3 spells CASSQGWSSGVTGELFF. The CDR3 DNA follows: TGTGCCAGCAGCCAAGGGTGGTCTAGCGGGGTCACCGGGGAGCTGTTTTTT.

In its sample, this clonotype was seen a few times. This chain connects TRBV13 to TRBJ2-7, with D perhaps matching TRBD1 (6 bases). This CDR3 contains 14 residues. The V end was cut by 5 bases, the J end by 3 bases, with 14 bases between. Germline loops: CDR1 PRHDT, CDR2 FYEKMQ (reference sequence). The CDR3 spells CASSRESDSYEQYF. In nucleotides, the CDR3 is TGTGCCAGCAGCCGAGAATCGGACAGCTACGAGCAGTACTTC.

Ten or more counts support this clonotype. The genes are TRBV7-3 and TRBJ1-3; D gene unclear. Trimming left V 6 bases short and J 2 bases short, with 8 bases between. Germline V gives CDR1 SGHTA, CDR2 FQGTGA. This CDR3 has 13 amino acids. The CDR3 nucleotides read TGTGCCAGCAGTTCCGTCCCTGGAAACACCATATATTTT. This encodes CASSSVPGNTIYF.